This T cell receptor beta chain is from a study of regulatory T cells in long-lasting Graves disease. Study-level findings and limits: Gene preferences differed: TRBV28, TRBJ1-2, TRBJ2-5 in persistent cases. Comparison showed that persistent patients shared more public clonotypes (about 2,600) than new patients (roughly 970).

Noted time point: newly diagnosed GD, antithyroid drugs for less than 3 months. Following extraction of RNA from PBMCs, that RNA was used to make the TCR library. Remarks on this clonotype: As yet, its antigen is unknown.

J gave up 11 bases and V 5 bases, and 13 bases lay outside the gene matches. Per germline, CDR1 LNHDA and CDR2 SQIVND (reference sequence). The CDR3 runs 16 residues. Libraries of TCR beta came from iRepertoire HTBI primers plus Arm-PCR of CDR3 regions. From the multiplex PCR reads, TCRdb called clonotypes with MiXCR, one entry per CDR3 protein. This table has hundreds of thousands of distinct CDR3 sequences, 16% appearing once. This sample also appeared in a second study, on T cells in Graves' hyperthyroidism and ophthalmopathy. That work contributes: TCR CDR3 underwent first-round RT-PCR with the HTBI primer set.

The material was peripheral blood mononuclear cells (PBMCs), obtained at new diagnosis, from a patient treated with antithyroid drugs. The TCR was taken from a young man with Graves disease. The genes are TRBV19 and TRBJ2-2, with TRBD2 identical over 11 bases. In nucleotides, the CDR3 is TGTGCCAGTAGTCCGTACGATCCTAGCGGGAGGCGCGAGCTGTTTTTT. It encodes CASSPYDPSGRRELFF.